This TCR beta chain was identified in a study of cytomegalovirus exposure and HLA in healthy donors (dated by TCRdb to about 2017). For the study in its entirety: An earlier analysis of 587 of the donors reported over 250 Gb of sequence data and about 120 million unique TCR beta sequences obtained from around 190 million T cells. An early release covering roughly 600 HLA-typed donors comprised approximately 290 gigabases of sequencing data and tens of millions of unique TCR sequences. Of the approximately 400 genotyped donors, over 65% fell in the genetic ancestry cluster associated with self-reported Caucasian donors. The study aimed to test whether cataloging public T cell receptors could reveal signatures of past pathogen exposure. Using immunosequencing, the study profiled T cell repertoires from 550 to 750 subjects and related those repertoires to cytomegalovirus serostatus. Besides the first cohort of around 700 subjects, a separate validation cohort made up of 120 different subjects was used. High-throughput TCR immunosequencing, statistical association of individual TCRs with disease status, and machine learning were combined to predict cytomegalovirus infection status. A later analysis re-examined previously published TCR beta repertoires from 500 to 700 donors and added high-resolution HLA genotyping to investigate patterns of TCR occurrence. The later analysis used no new phenotypic data to find candidate immune exposures, relying instead on TCR beta sequences and their occurrence across donors. An earlier analysis of 500 to 750 of the donors applied high-throughput TCR beta sequencing to assess whether each TCR beta V gene segment acted as functional or pseudogenic. Alongside the repertoire data, information on donor age, sex, ethnicity and CMV serostatus was compiled. A later genetic analysis used genome-wide SNP genotypes for about 55% of the 666 donors, treating that subset as a discovery cohort. All discovery cohort repertoires had been generated using a single sequencing platform. Both class I and class II loci were covered by HLA typing, at four-digit resolution. Typing coverage varied by locus: about 620-630 donors for A, B, C, DRB1 and DQB1; approximately 520 for DQA1; over 600 for DPA1; roughly 450 for DPB1. Because of strong linkage in the cohort, 4 to 6 DR-DQ haplotypes were treated as single units for association and clustering. Across 398 genotyped donors of the cohort, an average of about 240,000 unique TCR beta nucleotide sequences per donor were sequenced, and 15% to 20% of those sequences were non-productive.

To prepare the library, the immunoSEQ multiplex PCR assay was applied. For the multiplex PCR, a mixture combining 60 forward primers for TCR Vbeta segments and 13 reverse primers for TCR Jbeta segments was used. Amplification of the CDR3 region of rearranged TCR beta genes was performed with a multiplex PCR assay on genomic DNA. Amplified TCR beta libraries were sequenced as 87-base-pair reads on the Illumina HiSeq System. Per the source publication's procedure: Across the roughly 640 repertoires, a later analysis counted roughly 84 million unique TCR beta chains, around 11 million of which were shared by at least two donors. To remove PCR and sequencing errors, raw reads were error-corrected and collapsed into unique sequences using a nearest-neighbor algorithm that merged closely related sequences. To assign V, D and J gene segments, CDR3 sequences were aligned to IMGT reference sequences. Each retained sequence needed at least a six-nucleotide match to both a V gene segment and a J gene segment. A rearrangement was called productive if the CDR3 had no stop codons and remained in frame with V and J, and every other rearrangement was called non-productive. CDR3 was defined according to IMGT convention as the region running from the second conserved V-encoded cysteine to the conserved J-encoded phenylalanine. Sequences without an unambiguous match to a single V gene segment were excluded from the earlier analysis of about 630 of the donors. In an earlier analysis of 450 to 700 of the donors, V segments were called functional above 56.7% productive rearrangements and were called segregating when the between-donor standard deviation exceeded 5%. A statistical classification framework was developed to diagnose cytomegalovirus status using the catalog of TCR beta chain sequences. A later analysis assigned V and J genes by comparing TCR nucleotide sequences with IMGT/GENE-DB human TR gene sequences. A later analysis assigned CDR3 sequences and most-parsimonious VDJ recombination scenarios with the TCRdist pipeline. A later analysis defined each TCR beta chain by its CDR3 amino acid sequence plus V-gene family, and excluded reads lacking a unique V-gene family. To address suspected cross-contamination and a sequencing artifact, a later analysis removed roughly 640 highly shared, low-generation-probability nucleotide sequences. In a later analysis, a clonal expansion index was calculated for each public chain from normalized within-repertoire ranks of inferred template counts. In a later analysis, generation probabilities were computed using a VDJ recombination model fitted to out-of-frame rearrangements, and the results were checked against IGoR. Hypergeometric tests were used in a later analysis to score TCR-TCR, TCR-HLA and TCR-CMV co-occurrence, with a repertoire-size bias correction applied to the TCR pairs. To estimate false discovery rates, a later analysis permuted the HLA or CMV assignments 20 times. In a later analysis, co-occurring TCRs were grouped using DBSCAN, and TCRdist sequence similarity was added for clustering within HLA-allele-positive subsets. For co-occurrence clustering, repertoires with fewer than 30,000 or more than 120,000 public chains were excluded, along with a handful of repertoires with anomalous nucleotide sharing. TCRdb re-hosts the immuneACCESS table, in-frame sequences only. Its copies lack some clones; in the studies checked, an unresolved V gene accounts for under half of them, and the cause for the rest is not known. V, J and clone size are those of that table, while D and trimming were read from the DNA. The sample's own table lists some 110,000 clones. Clones ranked in the top ten supply 3.5% to 4.5% of the sample.

Overall results and qualifications from the work: In a later genetic analysis, a missense DCLRE1C variant was associated with V-gene and J-gene trimming of TCR beta chains, and the association was replicated in an independent cohort. Assigning TCR associations to individual alleles was difficult when HLA alleles, especially DR and DQ, strongly co-occurred. In this cohort, only TCR beta chains were sequenced, and detectable features were limited by the absence of alpha or paired-chain data. Across donors, most TCR sequences were observed very rarely, whereas some public TCRs were present in many individuals. Specific HLA alleles were associated with 15,000 to 20,000 TCR beta sequences at a false discovery rate of 0.05 in a later analysis. In a later analysis, HLA-associated TCR beta chains were found to be more clonally expanded and to have lower generation probabilities than equally common non-associated chains. A further reported finding was that TCR beta sequences accurately predicted the HLA-A and HLA-B alleles for most subjects in the first cohort. Because some donors lacked HLA typing at each locus, the association tests relied only on the typed subset. A cluster of highly shared sequence variants was judged likely to be a technical artifact of the sequencing pipeline. Presence/absence analyses assumed roughly uniform sequencing depth across donors, an assumption that may not hold. The authors suggested that the approach could potentially be extended to other disease states and immunological phenotypes. In a later analysis, several top co-occurrence clusters were reported to appear linked to parvovirus B19, influenza, CMV and Epstein-Barr virus. Cytomegalovirus status was reported to be diagnosed by the classifier with high specificity and sensitivity in both the original and validation cohorts. Compared with the approximately 720-donor mean, donors in an Asian-associated ancestry cluster had fewer N-insertions in productive TCRs, according to a later genetic analysis. The earlier analysis of 587 of the donors excluded seventeen rarely observed V segments, including chromosome 9 orphons, because counts were too low. Immune exposure information for the cohort was limited to CMV serostatus. A few of the identified cytomegalovirus-associated TCR beta chains were confirmed in vitro to be specific for cytomegalovirus antigens. The 87-base-pair reads could not distinguish some IMGT-functional V segments, including TRBV6-2 and TRBV6-3, so those segments were excluded. A later analysis found that most CMV-associated TCR beta chains appeared HLA-restricted, with HLA associations seemingly driven largely by CMV exposure. Correlated functional status among segregating V segments might reflect linkage disequilibrium, but an unknown experimental factor could not be ruled out. Broadly in line with IMGT annotations, most TCR beta V segments showed up in productive rearrangements about 90% or about 30% of the time in an earlier analysis of roughly 590 of the donors. A later analysis found that TCR association rates varied across HLA loci, with DRB1 alleles showing the most associated TCRs and HLA-C alleles the fewest. In the study, around 150 TCR beta chains were listed as associated with cytomegalovirus.

The cysteine opens and the phenylalanine closes a CDR3 of 16 amino acids. The read is trimmed to its CDR3 DNA, 48 bases read in frame from base 1. Reading the germline V gene gives CDR1 KGHSH and CDR2 LQKENI. The junction shows trimming of 4 bases on V and 4 bases on J, and the gene matches do not reach 7 bases of it. To note about this clone: The target of this receptor is not known.

In total, about 650 healthy bone marrow donors made up the cohort. At the time of sampling, all cohort members were nominally healthy, though unrecorded immune exposures were likely present. The donor tested CMV seronegative and was one of the 352 seronegative cohort members. A peripheral blood sample was provided by each donor, and peripheral blood mononuclear cells were used for TCR beta sequencing. Genomic DNA extraction from the blood cell samples was performed with the Qiagen DNeasy Blood Extraction Kit. The V and J genes are TRBV18 and TRBJ2-2, and 9 junctional nucleotides match TRBD1. Sequencing was performed on PBMCs. The source of this sequence is a man aged 25-45 years in good health and CMV-seronegative. The nucleotide sequence is given as TGTGCCAGCTCACGGGACAGGGACACCGCCACCGGGGAGCTGTTTTTT. Translation gives CASSRDRDTATGELFF. The full variable domain, completed from the reference TRBV18 and TRBJ2-2 proteins outside the CDR3, reads NAGVMQNPRHLVRRRGQEARLRCSPMKGHSHVYWYRQLPEEGLKFMVYLQKENIIDESGMPKERFSAEFPKEGPSILRIQQVVRGDSAAYFCASSRDRDTATGELFFGEGSRLTVL.